This is a list of T cell receptor beta chains from one sample in a study of tumor-infiltrating lymphocytes in glioblastoma multiforme. TCRdb re-analysed the multiplex PCR reads in MiXCR, keeping a single row per CDR3 protein. The sample includes more than 13,000 distinct CDR3 sequences, roughly 71% of them seen just once. Sequencing was performed on brain tumor tissue. The receptors originated from a male donor with glioblastoma. CDR3s include the opening cysteine and the closing phenylalanine or tryptophan. Fields, in order: clone size, J gene, D gene, V gene, CDR3 DNA, CDR3 protein. A D gene is named only where the DNA matches it firmly. Size is omitted from some rows. Given values are once, few, many or a class for expanded clones.

size: .; J: TRBJ2-1; D: .; V: TRBV4-1; DNA: TGCGCCAGCAGCCATGCAGGACTGGGTTCGGATGAGCAGTCCTTC; CDR3: CASSHAGLGSDEQSF
size: once; J: TRBJ2-5; D: TRBD2; V: TRBV24-1; DNA: TGTGCCACCAGTGATCCGAGCGGGAGTAGGCAAGAGACCCAGTACTTC; CDR3: CATSDPSGSRQETQYF
size: .; J: TRBJ1-1; D: .; V: TRBV11-2; DNA: TGTGCCAGCAGCTTAGGGGGACATGGGGGCACTGAAGCTTTATTT; CDR3: CASSLGGHGGTEALF
size: medium-sized; J: TRBJ2-1; D: TRBD1; V: TRBV12-3/TRBV12-4; DNA: TGTGCCAGCAGTTTACTGACGACAGGGTCAGATGAGCAGTTCTTC; CDR3: CASSLLTTGSDEQFF
size: few; J: TRBJ2-3; D: .; V: TRBV6-2/TRBV6-3; DNA: TGTGCCAGCAGTTACTCAATGGTACTGGGCACAGATACGCAGTATTTT; CDR3: CASSYSMVLGTDTQYF
size: .; J: TRBJ2-7; D: TRBD1; V: TRBV11-1; DNA: TGTGTCAGCAGCGGACAGGGGCGTGAGCAGTATTTC; CDR3: CVSSGQGREQYF
size: .; J: TRBJ2-5; D: .; V: TRBV29-1; DNA: TGCAGCGCCCAACAAGGGATGGGGGAGACCCAGTACTTC; CDR3: CSAQQGMGETQYF
size: .; J: TRBJ1-1; D: .; V: TRBV11-3; DNA: TGTGCCAGCAGCCAAATGCAGGGTCGGGGTACTGAAGCTTTCTTT; CDR3: CASSQMQGRGTEAFF
size: .; J: TRBJ2-7; D: .; V: TRBV11-2; DNA: TGTGTCAGCGCGTTGTGGAGGGGCCACGAGCAGTACTTC; CDR3: CVSALWRGHEQYF
size: .; J: TRBJ1-5; D: .; V: TRBV12-3/TRBV12-4; DNA: TGTGCCAGCAGGATGTCAGGGGTTCAGCCCCAGCATTTT; CDR3: CASRMSGVQPQHF
size: .; J: TRBJ2-4; D: .; V: TRBV27; DNA: TGTGTCAGTAGTTACATAAGACCTGTTCCGTACGCCAAAAATATTCAGTACTTC; CDR3: CVSSYIRPVPYAKNIQYF
size: few; J: TRBJ2-5; D: .; V: TRBV11-2; DNA: TGTGCCAGCAGCTTCATGTTCCAAGGGACCCAGTACTTC; CDR3: CASSFMFQGTQYF
size: once; J: TRBJ2-1; D: TRBD2; V: TRBV4-2; DNA: TGTGCCAGCAGCCACACTCTAGCGGGAGATGTCAATGAGCAGTTCTTC; CDR3: CASSHTLAGDVNEQFF
size: .; J: TRBJ2-1; D: .; V: TRBV24-1; DNA: TGTACCACCAGTGATTTTGAGGGACTCTCACATGAGCAGTTCTTC; CDR3: CTTSDFEGLSHEQFF
size: many; J: TRBJ1-1; D: .; V: TRBV20-1; DNA: TGCAGTGCTAGAGAGGACAGTGGGCCTGTTGGCGCTTTCTTT; CDR3: CSAREDSGPVGAFF
size: .; J: TRBJ1-2; D: .; V: TRBV11-2; DNA: TGCGCCAGCAGCCTCTCGTCTGTGGCGGGTTATGGCTACACCTTC; CDR3: CASSLSSVAGYGYTF
size: .; J: TRBJ2-1; D: .; V: TRBV11-2; DNA: TGTGCCAGCAGCCCCCTTACGGGAGAGGTCGAGCAGTTCTTC; CDR3: CASSPLTGEVEQFF
size: .; J: TRBJ2-1; D: TRBD2; V: TRBV4-1; DNA: TGCGCCAGCAGCCAAGAGGCTAGCGGGAGGGTCATTCAGGACAATGAGCAGTTCTTC; CDR3: CASSQEASGRVIQDNEQFF
size: many; J: TRBJ1-1; D: TRBD1; V: TRBV5-1; DNA: TGCGCCAGCAGTAGGCAGGGGGACACTGAAGCTTTCTTT; CDR3: CASSRQGDTEAFF
size: .; J: TRBJ2-3; D: .; V: TRBV5-1; DNA: TGCGCCAGCAGCTTGTGGTCTTCCAATACGCATTATTTT; CDR3: CASSLWSSNTHYF
size: .; J: TRBJ2-1; D: .; V: TRBV7-9; DNA: TGTGCCAGCAGCTTAGCTAGAGAGCAGTTCTTC; CDR3: CASSLAREQFF
size: many; J: TRBJ2-7; D: TRBD2; V: TRBV24-1; DNA: TGTGCCACCAGTGATACGGGGGGCTACGAGCAGTACTTC; CDR3: CATSDTGGYEQYF
size: few; J: TRBJ2-2; D: .; V: TRBV7-6; DNA: TGTGCCAGCAAACAAACCGGGGAGCTGTTTTTT; CDR3: CASKQTGELFF
size: once; J: TRBJ1-1; D: .; V: TRBV4-1; DNA: TGCGCCAGCAGCCATGACCCAGAAGCGAACACTGAAGCTTCCTTT; CDR3: CASSHDPEANTEASF
size: .; J: TRBJ1-1; D: .; V: TRBV6-1; DNA: TGTGCCAGCAGGGGTAGAGAGAGTACTGAAGCTTTCTTT; CDR3: CASRGRESTEAFF
size: .; J: TRBJ1-1; D: .; V: TRBV4-1; DNA: TGCGCCAGCTGCCAAGCGATTTCGACAGAAGCTTTCTTT; CDR3: CASCQAISTEAFF
size: few; J: TRBJ1-5; D: TRBD1; V: TRBV4-1; DNA: TGCGCCAGCAGCCAGCAACAGGGGAACGATCAGCCCCAGCATTTT; CDR3: CASSQQQGNDQPQHF
size: .; J: TRBJ2-1; D: .; V: TRBV5-6; DNA: TGTGCCAGCACCCTTTTCACCGGCCGGAGGCCCCGAGAGCAGTGCTTC; CDR3: CASTLFTGRRPREQCF
size: .; J: TRBJ2-7; D: .; V: TRBV4-1; DNA: TGCGCAAGCAGCCGGGACCTGATGGGGTCCCTCGCGCAGTACTTC; CDR3: CASSRDLMGSLAQYF
size: few; J: TRBJ2-1; D: .; V: TRBV11-1; DNA: TGTGCCAGCAGCGGGATTTACAATGAGCAGTTCTTC; CDR3: CASSGIYNEQFF
size: .; J: TRBJ1-2; D: TRBD1; V: TRBV29-1; DNA: TGCAGCGTGGCCGGGACAGGGGGGGGGGGCAACGGCTACGCCTTC; CDR3: CSVAGTGGGGNGYAF
size: .; J: TRBJ2-7; D: TRBD2; V: TRBV4-1; DNA: TGCGCCAGCAGCCAAGAGGGACTAGCGGCCTACGAGCAGTACTTC; CDR3: CASSQEGLAAYEQYF
size: .; J: TRBJ1-5; D: TRBD1; V: TRBV10-2; DNA: TGCGCCAACAGACCATTGGCGACAGGGGATCAGCTCCAGCATTTT; CDR3: CANRPLATGDQLQHF
size: .; J: TRBJ1-1; D: .; V: TRBV11-2; DNA: TGTGCCAGCAGCTTAGTCCCGGGCAGGGCGAACACTGAAGCTTTCTTT; CDR3: CASSLVPGRANTEAFF
size: .; J: TRBJ2-7; D: .; V: TRBV28; DNA: TGTACCAGCAGTTTAGTGACGGGCTACGAGCGGTACTTC; CDR3: CTSSLVTGYERYF
size: .; J: TRBJ2-2; D: TRBD1; V: TRBV4-3; DNA: TGCGCCAGCAGCCCCCACGGGACAGGGTGCCGGCTGGGCACCGGGGAGCTGTTTTTT; CDR3: CASSPHGTGCRLGTGELFF
size: .; J: TRBJ2-3; D: .; V: TRBV29-1; DNA: TGCAGCATTAGAGGGGTACCCACAGATACGCAGTATTTT; CDR3: CSIRGVPTDTQYF
size: .; J: TRBJ2-6; D: TRBD1; V: TRBV20-1; DNA: TGCAGTGCATCACAGGGGGCGCGGGGGGCCAACGTCCTGACTTTC; CDR3: CSASQGARGANVLTF
size: .; J: TRBJ2-7; D: TRBD1; V: TRBV6-1; DNA: TGTGCCAGTGGTGAAGGGACAGGTTCCTACGAGCAGTACTTC; CDR3: CASGEGTGSYEQYF
size: .; J: TRBJ2-3; D: .; V: TRBV20-1; DNA: TGCAGTGCTAGAGATATTTTCAGGGGGGCTAAAGATACGCAGTATTTT; CDR3: CSARDIFRGAKDTQYF
size: .; J: TRBJ2-7; D: TRBD1; V: TRBV6-1; DNA: TGTGCCAGCAGTTCCCCCGGGGACAGGGGCCACGAGCAGTACTTC; CDR3: CASSSPGDRGHEQYF
size: .; J: TRBJ2-7; D: TRBD1; V: TRBV4-1; DNA: TGCGCCTGCAGTCAAGATCAAGGGACAGTGGTGTACGAGCAGTACTTC; CDR3: CACSQDQGTVVYEQYF
size: .; J: TRBJ2-1; D: .; V: TRBV4-1; DNA: TGCGCCAGCAGCCAAGAGGAAAAGCCCTCTAATGAGCATTTCTTC; CDR3: CASSQEEKPSNEHFF
size: many; J: TRBJ1-5; D: TRBD1; V: TRBV20-1; DNA: TGCAGTGCTCCGGACAGGGTCAATCAGCCCCAGCATTTT; CDR3: CSAPDRVNQPQHF
size: .; J: TRBJ2-7; D: .; V: TRBV12-3/TRBV12-4; DNA: TGTGCCAGCAGGGGGCGGGCAACCTCCTACGAGCAGTACTTC; CDR3: CASRGRATSYEQYF
size: once; J: TRBJ2-6; D: .; V: TRBV6-1; DNA: TGTGCCACCGCAGGATCTGGGGCCAACGTCCTGACTTTC; CDR3: CATAGSGANVLTF
size: .; J: TRBJ2-2; D: TRBD2; V: TRBV11-2; DNA: TGTGCCAGCACCCCCATATTCGGCCAAGGGCTAGCGGTAGACACCGGGGAGCTGTTTTTT; CDR3: CASTPIFGQGLAVDTGELFF
size: .; J: TRBJ2-7; D: .; V: TRBV11-3; DNA: TGTGCCAGCAGCGGCCGACTAGGTAAATCCTACGAGCAGTACTTC; CDR3: CASSGRLGKSYEQYF
size: .; J: TRBJ2-7; D: TRBD2; V: TRBV6-1; DNA: TGTGTCAGCAATGAACAACTAGCGGGAGGCCCTTCCTACAAGCAGTACTTC; CDR3: CVSNEQLAGGPSYKQYF
size: .; J: TRBJ2-2; D: TRBD2; V: TRBV11-2; DNA: TGTGCCAGCATCTTAGTTTGTTCCAGCGGGGGCTCGAACACCGGGGACCTGTTTTTT; CDR3: CASILVCSSGGSNTGDLFF
size: .; J: TRBJ2-7; D: TRBD1; V: TRBV20-1; DNA: TGCAGTGCTAGAGCCCAGACAGGGGGCGTCAACGAGCAGTACTTC; CDR3: CSARAQTGGVNEQYF
size: .; J: TRBJ2-1; D: .; V: TRBV11-3; DNA: TGTGCCAGCAGCGACTCGACTCCGGCCTACAATGAGCAGTTCTTC; CDR3: CASSDSTPAYNEQFF
size: .; J: TRBJ2-7; D: .; V: TRBV20-1; DNA: TGCAGTGCTAGAGACGCTGGCCTCTCCTACGAGCAGTACTTC; CDR3: CSARDAGLSYEQYF
size: many; J: TRBJ2-7; D: .; V: TRBV11-2; DNA: TGTGCCAGCAGCTTAGATTTCGTGCAGGGGTCCTACGAGCAGTACTTC; CDR3: CASSLDFVQGSYEQYF
size: .; J: TRBJ2-5; D: TRBD1; V: TRBV7-9; DNA: TGTGCCAGCAGCCTGGGACAGGGTTTAGGAGAGACCCAGTACTTC; CDR3: CASSLGQGLGETQYF